The T cell receptor beta chain under discussion was sequenced for a study of T-cell reconstitution after alpha-beta-depleted transplantation in children (dated by TCRdb to the mid-2010s). Describing the broader study: T-cell immune reconstitution after TCRalphabeta/CD19-depleted allogeneic hematopoietic cell transplantation in children was quantitatively tracked in the study by means of TCR repertoire profiling.

V ends up 3 bases short and J 4 bases short, with an unmatched junction base count of 7. CDR1 and CDR2 (SEHNR, FQNEAQ) derive from the germline V gene (reference sequence). The CDR3 spans 15 residues, from the cysteine through the phenylalanine. The entry retains the CDR3 DNA only, 45 bases that are in frame from base 1. What the treatment or condition label conveys for this sample: allogeneic hematopoietic cell transplantation with graft depleted of TCRalphabeta T cells and CD19 B cells. The children who served as transplant recipients had been given grafts of TCRalphabeta/CD19-depleted allogeneic hematopoietic cells. The method behind the library was PCR. Reads for this sample came from an Illumina HiSeq 2500. Molecular barcoding was employed in the preparation of TCR libraries, with unique molecular identifiers being used to normalize TCRbeta repertoire quantification. TCRdb reprocessed the public reads (quality trimming at Q25 with fastp, clone calling with MiXCR) and kept in-frame beta chains. Rows with a matching CDR3 protein are joined into one entry that keeps the most common DNA and genes. Recorded for this sample are 700,000 or so distinct CDR3 sequences; around 13% of them occurred a single time. The ten most abundant clones make up around 0.8% of the sample.

Note on this clonotype: No antigen is known for it. Base qualities are not at hand, and no much larger clone is one base apart.

On the study overall, not on this receptor specifically: Over the following months the frequencies of hyperexpanded clones went down, and after one year T-cell counts and TCRbeta diversity were mostly credited to newly produced T cells. The apparently early recovery of alphabetaT-cell counts about two months after transplant reportedly depended on only several hundred rapidly expanded clones that came from non-depleted graft cells. In some patients, the high TCRbeta diversity seen at day 60 was put down to recipient T cells and intrathymic progenitors that had survived conditioning.

This receptor was identified in a girl aged 2-9 years with congenital amegakaryocytic thrombocytopenia, due to receive a stem cell transplant. Recombination joined TRBV7-9 with TRBJ1-2, with TRBD1 matching 8 junction bases. The sequenced sample was PBMCs, obtained before TCRalphabeta/CD19-depleted stem cell transplant. Here the CDR3 is given as CASSLSDRGAYGYTF. At the DNA level, the sequence is TGTGCCAGCAGCTTGAGCGACAGGGGTGCCTATGGCTACACCTTC.